This record looks at one T cell receptor (beta chain) sequence and its context. This clonotype was recorded many times. Its target antigen remains unknown. Nothing much larger sits one base from this clone, and base qualities are not available. The data originate from a study of early T cells in non-severe SARS-CoV-2 infection listed by TCRdb under 2021. Regarding the complete study: Because TCR sequencing relied on bulk RNA taken from unsorted whole blood, pairing of alpha and beta chains was not possible. What the research found in general, with its limitations: Matching against VDJdb was skewed toward anti-spike CD8 responses, likely underestimated virus-specific expansions, and missed private and CD4 specificities.

A case-control design nested within a healthcare worker cohort in London, UK, was used, with weekly nasopharyngeal swab PCR tests and blood sampling performed. Healthcare workers were enrolled in the week of the UK lockdown, from 23 to 31 March 2020, and were followed every week for up to roughly 15 weeks. V and J are trimmed by 7 bases and 6 bases, and the gene matches miss 10 bases of the junction. Including the terminal cysteine and phenylalanine, the CDR3 comprises 14 residues. CDR3 DNA only is kept here, 42 bases in frame from base 1. The germline V gene (reference sequence) supplies CDR1 SGHNT and CDR2 YYREEE. Library construction relied on 5' RACE. TCRdb names NextSeq 500 as the instrument used. To correct for sequencing error and PCR bias, the TCR library protocol tagged individual cDNA molecules with unique molecular identifiers. Sequencing covered both TCR alpha and beta chains, and within each sample the abundances of alpha and beta sequences were tightly co-correlated. As for the original processing: Decombinator V4 was used to annotate the V gene, J gene and CDR3 of the TCR sequences. TCRs were defined as expanded if a significant change between any two time points was detected under a Poisson model with p below 0.0001. TCR abundances were normalised to the total number of TCRs sequenced per sample and were expressed as counts per million. MAIT TCRs were defined by TRAV1-2 paired with TRAJ12, TRAJ20 or TRAJ33, and iNKT TCRs by TRAV10 paired with TRAJ18. VDJdb, accessed 1 November 2021, was searched for CMV, EBV and SARS-CoV-2 annotated TCRs, with TCRs annotated for multiple antigens excluded. The public reads were quality trimmed at Q25 with fastp and then assembled into clones with MiXCR by TCRdb, keeping productive beta chains. Each entry is one CDR3 protein sequence, shown with its most common DNA and genes. TCRdb, rather than the study authors, made the V and J calls. A total of around 99,000 distinct CDR3 sequences appear in this sample, 15% to 20% of them only once. The ten largest clones take up around 4.9% of the sample.

The receptor chain draws on TRBV5-4 and TRBJ2-1; TRBD2 agrees with 7 junctional bases. Material: whole blood, obtained at baseline. The clonotype comes from an adult who was a healthcare worker with PCR-confirmed SARS-CoV-2 infection or an uninfected control (not recorded which). The DNA sequence reads TGTGCCAGCCGAAGGGAAGCGGGAAGCAATGAGCAGTTCTTC. This codes for CASRREAGSNEQFF.